This TCR beta chain was sequenced in a study of CD8 T cells in Susac syndrome (dated by TCRdb to about 2019). Background on the whole study: Of the Susac syndrome patients who were sequenced, six had clinically active disease and about 8 were in clinical remission. At the time of blood withdrawal, Susac syndrome patients were either therapy-naive, taking corticosteroids (with some also receiving IVIg), or on IVIg alone. The study used repertoire sequencing to test whether antigen drove CD8+ T cell activation and differentiation in Susac syndrome.

Peripheral blood CD8+ and CD4+ T cells from healthy donors, Susac syndrome patients and multiple sclerosis patients were profiled using high-throughput TCR beta sequencing. Recently defined diagnostic criteria for definite or probable disease were met by the Susac syndrome patients. Bulk CD8+ and CD4+ T cells were purified by magnetic negative isolation, while CD8+ TEMRA cells were enriched using FACS. Blood was drawn into EDTA tubes, processed within 24 hours, and PBMCs were isolated by density gradient centrifugation. PBMCs intended for TCR sequencing were frozen in liquid nitrogen and were later thawed in a 37 degrees C water bath. The sorted or isolated CD4+, CD8+ and CD8+ TEMRA cells reached a purity of at least 90%. Of note for this clonotype: The specificity of this receptor is unknown. No base quality information exists; no much larger clone differs at one position.

RNA was extracted using the RNeasy kit, and about 0.5 to 1 microgram was reverse transcribed with random hexamers. TCR beta CDR3 regions were amplified with the immunoSEQ multiplex PCR assay covering 54 Vbeta and 13 Jbeta segments. PCR amplification bias was corrected by using a synthetic template baseline for primer optimization and computational correction. The published analysis was carried out like this. Reads were annotated to V, D and J genes according to IMGT and were analyzed with immunoSEQ Analyzer, with only productive sequences retained. To calculate clonality, Shannon entropy was normalized by log2 of the number of productive unique sequences and then subtracted from one. For each patient and control, public and private clones were evaluated within the 100 most prevalent clones. A clone was defined as Susac-specific if it was absent from the healthy and MS cohorts, from some 1,100 published viral clones and from other ImmuneACCESS disease sequences. TCRdb itself trimmed the public reads at Q25 with fastp, ran MiXCR and retained productive beta chains. Rows are unified per CDR3 protein, each entry keeping the most common DNA and genes. What appears here as the V and J calls and clone size reflects TCRdb's work, not the paper's. This sample is represented by about 140,000 distinct CDR3 sequences; approximately 95% of them were singletons. The ten largest clones capture roughly 0.15% of the sample.

What the authors observed across the whole study: No clonal expansion was detected in the CD4+ T cell repertoire of Susac syndrome patients. The TCR sequencing and HLA analysis was acknowledged to have included a relatively small number of individuals.

V trim: 0 bases; J trim: 8 bases; unmatched bases: 6. CDR1 and CDR2, per the germline V gene, are SGHRS and YFSETQ. The CDR3, cysteine through phenylalanine, is 14 amino acids long. Only CDR3 DNA is held: 42 bases, read in frame from base 1. The rearranged chain carries TRBV5-1 and TRBJ1-1; TRBD1 aligns with 8 central bases. The clonotype was recovered from a human donor with Susac syndrome. Sequencing was done on a sample of CD4+ T cells from PBMCs. The CDR3 region: CASSLGQGPKEAFF. The bases are TGCGCCAGCAGCTTGGGACAGGGGCCAAAAGAAGCTTTCTTT.